This T cell receptor (beta chain) stems from a study of T cells after yellow fever vaccination. TCR cDNA was made by 5'RACE template switching, adding a universal primer site and UMIs. TCRdb re-called the 5' RACE reads with MiXCR, one entry per CDR3 protein. The sample has around 590,000 distinct CDR3 sequences, 12% seen once. V was pared by 1 base and J by 7 bases, with 11 bases between. The CDR3 length is 13 residues. Germline V lookup: CDR1 MNHEY, CDR2 SVGEGT. This specimen was PBMCs, taken on the day of the yellow fever booster vaccination. This TCR was recovered from a young man who received the YFV17D yellow fever vaccine. The chain couples TRBV6-2 or TRBV6-3 to TRBJ2-7; a possible D gene is TRBD2 (6 bases). The CDR3, as DNA: TGTGCCAGCAGTTACTTGAATAGCGGAGAGCAGTACTTC. Translation: CASSYLNSGEQYF.